Presented here are 30 T cell receptor beta chains from one specimen sequenced in a study of cytomegalovirus exposure and HLA in healthy donors. The study ran its PCR with 60 Vbeta and 13 Jbeta primers. Here immunoSEQ multiplex PCR was the method, and the copy in TCRdb shows in-frame clones only, minus some. The sample gives more than 95,000 clones, around four fifths of which show up once; 8.6% is in the top ten. Specimen: PBMCs. These receptors came from a woman in her thirties or forties in good health and CMV-seropositive.

The chain carries TRBV4-1 and TRBJ2-5, with 9 bases aligning to TRBD1. This CDR3 region has 19 residues. J gave up 7 bases and V 1 base, and 19 bases lay outside the gene matches. CDR1 MGHRA and CDR2 YSYEKL come from the germline V gene. CDR3 residues: CASSQVQTRTGDRRWTQYF. CDR3 in DNA: TGCGCCAGCAGCCAAGTCCAAACCCGGACAGGGGATCGGCGGTGGACCCAGTACTTC.

V gene TRBV29-1 combines with J gene TRBJ1-1, with 8 bases identical to TRBD1. CDR3 length equals 16 residues. Germline lookup yields CDR1 SQVTM and CDR2 ANQGSEA. V lost 4 bases, J lost 4 bases, and 14 bases stayed unmatched. CDR3 region: CSVGRTGNGRGTEAFF. The CDR3 coding sequence is TGCAGCGTTGGTCGGACAGGGAACGGCAGAGGCACTGAAGCTTTCTTT.

This clone was detected only a few times. This rearrangement joins TRBV29-1 to TRBJ2-7, with D possibly being TRBD1 (5 bases). Germline V gives CDR1 SQVTM, CDR2 ANQGSEA. The CDR3 sequence is 16 residues long. The CDR3 is CRSKEGEPLLCYEQYF. In DNA, the CDR3 is TGCAGGTCTAAAGAAGGGGAACCACTGTTATGCTACGAGCAGTACTTC.

For this clone: At one boundary the junction diverges from the germline segment, which might be a read error. The chain couples TRBV19 to TRBJ1-2; 7 bases fit TRBD1. Germline values: CDR1 LNHDA, CDR2 SQIVND (reference sequence). CDR3 length equals 14 residues. DNA of the CDR3: TGTGCCAGTAGGATAGGGACAGCTAACTATGGCTACACCTTC. It specifies CASRIGTANYGYTF.

The chain is built from TRBV28 and TRBJ2-2, with 10 bases identical to TRBD2. The CDR3 runs to 16 residues. Germline V gene data show CDR1 as MDHEN and CDR2 as SYDVKM. V dropped 6 bases and J dropped 0; count of bases not matched to a gene: 4. DNA for the CDR3: TGTGCCAGCAGCCAGCGGGGGGGCCCGAACACCGGGGAGCTGTTTTTT. This translates into CASSQRGGPNTGELFF.

The rearrangement links TRBV10-1 to TRBJ2-1; D gene unclear. Trimming stripped 4 bases from V and 4 bases from J, with 5 bases between. Per germline, CDR1 WNHNN and CDR2 SYGVQD (reference sequence). The length of the CDR3 is 12 residues. CDR3 loop: CASSGQYNEQFF. As DNA, the CDR3 is TGCGCCAGCAGTGGGCAATACAATGAGCAGTTCTTC.

The CDR3 loop reads CASRLSGHPTDTQYF. Written as DNA, the CDR3 is TGTGCAAGTCGCTTATCGGGACACCCCACAGATACGCAGTATTTT. V is TRBV12-2 and J is TRBJ2-3; the tabulated D call, TRBD1, remains unverified against the DNA. TRBV12-2 is annotated as a pseudogene. The CDR3 contains 15 residues.

The chain combines TRBV5-1 with TRBJ1-2; TRBD1 agrees at 7 bases. The ends lost 2 bases at V and 8 bases at J; junction bases unmatched: 6. CDR1 and CDR2 from the germline V gene are SGHRS and YFSETQ. CDR3 length equals 13 residues. The CDR3 loop reads CASSFGIGGGYTF. The CDR3 nucleotides read TGCGCCAGCAGCTTTGGGATAGGGGGCGGCTACACCTTC.

The J gene is TRBJ2-1, the V gene TRBV19, with 9 bases lining up with TRBD2. The CDR3 loop spans 18 amino acids. V lost 1 base to trimming and J lost 1 base; unmatched junction nucleotides: 8. The germline CDR1 and CDR2 sequences are LNHDA and SQIVND (reference sequence). CDR3 coding DNA: TGTGCCAGTAGTATAGTCGGGATTAGCGGGAGTTCCTACAATGAGCAGTTCTTC. It encodes CASSIVGISGSSYNEQFF.

This chain uses TRBV5-1 with TRBJ2-5, with D unclear. The length of the CDR3 is 13 residues. In germline, CDR1 is SGHRS, CDR2 YFSETQ. Trimming pared 1 base from V and 5 bases from J, leaving 9 bases between. CDR3 DNA sequence: TGCGCCAGCAGCTTGCGTGCGAGGGAGACCCAGTACTTC. Its protein product is CASSLRARETQYF.

The chain has TRBV29-1 and TRBJ1-4, with D hard to call. V was shortened by 5 bases and J by 4 bases, with 8 bases between the two germline ends. This CDR3 region has 12 residues. CDR1 is SQVTM and CDR2 is ANQGSEA in the germline V gene. CDR3 region: CSVREVNEKLFF. In DNA, the CDR3 is TGCAGCGTTCGGGAAGTTAATGAAAAACTGTTTTTT. The full variable domain, its missing parts supplied by reference TRBV29-1 and TRBJ1-4, is SAVISQKPSRDICQRGTSLTIQCQVDSQVTMMFWYRQQPGQSLTLIATANQGSEATYESGFVIDKFPISRPNLTFSTLTVSNMSPEDSSIYLCSVREVNEKLFFGSGTQLSVL.

Only a few counts were recorded for this clone. The chain uses TRBV9 and TRBJ2-3, with 8 bases lining up with TRBD2. The CDR3 spans 15 residues. CDR1 is SGDLS and CDR2 is YYNGEE in the germline V gene. V was pared by 4 bases and J by 6 bases, with 10 bases of the junction left unmatched. As DNA, the CDR3 is TGTGCCAGCAGCCCGCAAGCGGGAGTACCGGATACGCAGTATTTT. Its protein is CASSPQAGVPDTQYF.

The chain joins TRBV6-5 to TRBJ1-2; a weak D match, TRBD1 (5 bases). Germline assignment: CDR1 MNHEY and CDR2 SVGAGI. V gave up 6 bases and J gave up 8 bases, with 13 bases separating them. The CDR3 extends over 12 amino acids. The CDR3 reads CASRPPGSGYTF. CDR3 bases: TGTGCCAGCAGACCGCCAGGGTCGGGCTACACCTTC.

This clone was observed once. This chain links TRBV5-7 with TRBJ2-3, with a weak D call TRBD1 (6 bases). TRBV5-7 is an ORF, with its function uncertain. Deletions cut 2 bases from V and 1 base from J, with 11 bases between. The CDR3 spans 15 residues. The DNA of the CDR3 is TGTGCCAGCAGCTTAGGGGGAAGGGGCACAGATACGCAGTATTTT. This encodes CASSLGGRGTDTQYF.

The CDR3 bases are TGTGCCAGCAGTCAGAGAGGGACTGAAGCTTTCTTT. It codes for CASSQRGTEAFF. V and J are TRBV28 and TRBJ1-1; D remains unclear. The germline V gene has CDR1 MDHEN and CDR2 SYDVKM. V was cut by 5 bases and J by 5 bases, with 9 bases left in between. The CDR3 totals 12 residues.

The rearrangement uses TRBV2 and TRBJ2-5, with D possibly TRBD2 on 6 matching bases. Per germline, CDR1 SNHLY and CDR2 FYNNEI. The CDR3 is 14 residues long. V lost 8 bases to trimming and J lost 1 base, with 14 bases between them. CDR3 loop: CASGYGGTQETQYF. For the CDR3, the DNA is TGTGCCAGCGGTTACGGCGGGACCCAAGAGACCCAGTACTTC.

The V and J genes are TRBV15 and TRBJ1-5; D uncertain. The CDR3 is 13 amino acids. CDR1 and CDR2 from the germline V gene are LNHNV and YYDKDF (reference sequence). The germline V and J ends were trimmed by 3 bases and 4 bases, with 7 bases remaining between them. The CDR3 bases are TGTGCCACCAGCAGGTTCCTTAATCAGCCCCAGCATTTT. Encoded protein: CATSRFLNQPQHF.

In DNA form, the CDR3 reads TGTGCCAGCAGCCCCTTAAGACAGGGGCTCACAGATACGCAGTATTTT. Protein: CASSPLRQGLTDTQYF. The chain combines TRBV9 with TRBJ2-3; the match to TRBD1 covers 8 bases. The CDR3 is made up of 16 amino acids. From germline, CDR1 is SGDLS and CDR2 YYNGEE. J was trimmed by 2 bases and V by 4 bases; bases with no gene match: 9.

The chain employs TRBV12-5 and TRBJ2-3; a weak D match, TRBD1 (5 bases). The CDR3 runs to 16 residues. Germline V gene lookup returns CDR1 LGHNT and CDR2 FRNRAP. The ends were cut back, 5 bases at V and 2 bases at J, with 17 bases in the middle. The CDR3 DNA reads as TGTGCTAGTGGTGTGTGGCTGGACACAACCACAGATACGCAGTATTTT. This encodes CASGVWLDTTTDTQYF.

The chain is built from TRBV11-2 and TRBJ1-3; D gene unclear. The V end was cut by 5 bases, the J end by 5 bases, with 7 bases between. This CDR3 is built from 12 residues. Germline V gives CDR1 SGHAT, CDR2 FQNNGV. CDR3 sequence reads: CASSDLRNTIYF. The CDR3 DNA is TGTGCCAGCAGCGATCTACGAAACACCATATATTTT.

This chain connects TRBV28 to TRBJ2-5, with D perhaps TRBD1 (6 bases). This CDR3 has 13 residues. Germline lookup yields CDR1 MDHEN and CDR2 SYDVKM. Trimming shortened V by 1 base and J by 4 bases, and 7 bases separated the two germline ends. The CDR3 loop reads CASSLSGVETQYF. The CDR3 DNA follows: TGTGCCAGCAGTTTATCAGGGGTAGAGACCCAGTACTTC.

The genes are TRBV5-1 and TRBJ1-6; TRBD1 is a possible D gene (5 bases). There are 16 residues in the CDR3. The V and J ends lost 0 bases and 3 bases respectively, with 10 bases between them. Germline V gives CDR1 SGHRS, CDR2 YFSETQ. CDR3 nucleotide sequence: TGCGCCAGCAGCTTGGGGACACCAGTCTATAATTCACCCCTCCACTTT. Translated: CASSLGTPVYNSPLHF.

V gene TRBV28 combines with J gene TRBJ2-7; 7 positions match TRBD2. The CDR3 is made up of 16 amino acids. Germline V gene data show CDR1 as MDHEN and CDR2 as SYDVKM. The V segment lost 4 bases and the J segment 3 bases; nucleotides outside the gene matches: 12. The CDR3 region is CASSWAGDRSFYEQYF. CDR3 DNA sequence: TGTGCCAGCAGTTGGGCGGGAGATAGATCGTTCTACGAGCAGTACTTC.

The chain uses TRBV9 and TRBJ1-1; no clear D. The germline gives CDR1 SGDLS, CDR2 YYNGEE. The CDR3 consists of 13 residues. Trimming removed 2 bases from V and 0 bases from J, with 5 bases in between. The CDR3 region has the DNA TGTGCCAGCAGCGTTAATTTGAACACTGAAGCTTTCTTT. This codes for CASSVNLNTEAFF. Full variable domain (rest looked up from reference TRBV9 and TRBJ1-1): DSGVTQTPKHLITATGQRVTLRCSPRSGDLSVYWYQQSLDQGLQFLIQYYNGEERAKGNILERFSAQQFPDLHSELNLSSLELGDSALYFCASSVNLNTEAFFGQGTRLTVV.

This chain uses TRBV11-2 with TRBJ2-7, with a tentative D call TRBD1 (5 bases). The CDR3 is 15 amino acids. Germline CDR1 is SGHAT and CDR2 is FQNNGV. V was trimmed by 5 bases and J by 0 bases, leaving 14 bases between them. CDR3: CASSPLYRRSYEQYF. In DNA, the CDR3 is TGTGCCAGCAGCCCTTTATACAGGCGCTCCTACGAGCAGTACTTC.

The genes are TRBV15 and TRBJ2-5; D gene uncertain. V lost 0 bases and J lost 5, with 7 bases in between. The CDR3 runs to 13 residues. Germline V gene sequence: CDR1 LNHNV, CDR2 YYDKDF (reference sequence). The CDR3 DNA sequence: TGTGCCACCAGCAGAGATTTCGTGGAGACCCAGTACTTC. Encoded protein: CATSRDFVETQYF. Filled out from reference TRBV15 and TRBJ2-5, the complete variable domain reads DAMVIQNPRYQVTQFGKPVTLSCSQTLNHNVMYWYQQKSSQAPKLLFHYYDKDFNNEADTPDNFQSRRPNTSFCFLDIRSPGLGDTAMYLCATSRDFVETQYFGPGTRLLVL.

V is TRBV4-1 and J is TRBJ1-2; D gene ambiguous. CDR1 is MGHRA, CDR2 YSYEKL, per germline. V gave up 5 bases and J gave up 5 bases, with 12 bases separating them. This CDR3 spans 13 amino acids. The CDR3 bases are TGCGCCAGCAGCGGTCGTAGATTTTATGGCTACACCTTC. Residues: CASSGRRFYGYTF.

The J gene is TRBJ1-2, the V gene TRBV6-5; a weak D match, TRBD1 (6 bases). The CDR3 totals 13 residues. V lost 6 bases and J 8 bases, leaving 16 bases between the germline ends. Germline loops: CDR1 MNHEY, CDR2 SVGAGI. The CDR3 reads CASRPITGYGYTF. CDR3 in DNA: TGTGCCAGCAGACCGATTACAGGGTACGGCTACACCTTC.

The rearrangement uses TRBV29-1 and TRBJ2-5; no firm D call. V shed 4 bases and J shed 5 bases, with 14 bases lying between them. Germline V gene data show CDR1 as SQVTM and CDR2 as ANQGSEA. The CDR3 spans 13 residues. Here the CDR3 reads CSVAEVTPETQYF. CDR3 in DNA: TGCAGCGTTGCCGAGGTGACTCCGGAGACCCAGTACTTC.

The CDR3 protein is CASSPHPPGNTIYF. The DNA of the CDR3 is TGTGCCAGCAGTCCCCATCCCCCTGGAAACACCATATATTTT. The chain links TRBV28 to TRBJ1-3; no clear D. The V gene lost 5 bases and the J gene lost 2 bases, with 10 bases spanning the gap. There are 14 residues in the CDR3. Germline CDR1 reads MDHEN; CDR2 reads SYDVKM.